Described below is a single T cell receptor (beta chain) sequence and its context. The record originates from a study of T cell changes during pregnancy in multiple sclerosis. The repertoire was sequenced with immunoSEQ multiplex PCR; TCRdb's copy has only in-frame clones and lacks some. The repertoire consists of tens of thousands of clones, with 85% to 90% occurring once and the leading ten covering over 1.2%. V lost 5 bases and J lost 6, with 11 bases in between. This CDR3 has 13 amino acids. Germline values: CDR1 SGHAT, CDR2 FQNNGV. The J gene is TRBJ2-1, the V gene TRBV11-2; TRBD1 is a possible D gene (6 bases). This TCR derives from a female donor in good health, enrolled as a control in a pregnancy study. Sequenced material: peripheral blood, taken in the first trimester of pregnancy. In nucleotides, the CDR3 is TGTGCCAGCAGCGCAGGACAGTTCAATGAGCAGTTCTTC. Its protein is CASSAGQFNEQFF.